The clone carrying this T cell receptor beta chain showed up just a few times. Its target is unknown. Unique molecular identifiers were added to individual cDNA molecules. TCRdb re-called the 5' RACE reads with MiXCR, one entry per CDR3 protein. The sample has 80,000 to 100,000 distinct CDR3 sequences; around 10% are singletons. The data belong to a study of early T cells in non-severe SARS-CoV-2 infection. In the study overall: Sequencing targeted bulk RNA from unsorted whole blood, leaving chains unpaired.

Study-level results: VDJdb matching favored anti-spike CD8 responses, missing private and CD4 specificities.

Germline lookup yields CDR1 SNHLY and CDR2 FYNNEI. CDR3 size: 11 residues. V lost 6 bases and J 3 bases, leaving 6 bases between the germline ends. This chain links TRBV2 with TRBJ2-7; unclear D gene. This clonotype was sampled from an adult who was a healthcare worker with PCR-confirmed SARS-CoV-2 infection or an uninfected control (not recorded which). Sequences were derived from whole blood, sampled at baseline. The CDR3 nucleotides are TGTGCCAGCAGGGTCTACTACGAGCAGTACTTC. Translation: CASRVYYEQYF. The full variable domain, in which reference TRBV2 and TRBJ2-7 provide the parts outside the CDR3, is EPEVTQTPSHQVTQMGQEVILRCVPISNHLYFYWYRQILGQKVEFLVSFYNNEISEKSEIFDDQFSVERPDGSNFTLKIRSTKLEDSAMYFCASRVYYEQYFGPGTRLTVT.